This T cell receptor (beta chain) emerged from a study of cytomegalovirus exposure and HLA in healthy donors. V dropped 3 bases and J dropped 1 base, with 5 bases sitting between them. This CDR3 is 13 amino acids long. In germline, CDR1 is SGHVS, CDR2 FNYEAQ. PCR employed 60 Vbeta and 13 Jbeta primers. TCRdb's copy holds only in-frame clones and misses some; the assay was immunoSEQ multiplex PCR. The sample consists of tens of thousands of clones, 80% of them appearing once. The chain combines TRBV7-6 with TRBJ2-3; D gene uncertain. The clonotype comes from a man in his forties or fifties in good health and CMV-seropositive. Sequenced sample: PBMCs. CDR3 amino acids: CASSLGRTDTQYF. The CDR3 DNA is TGTGCCAGCAGCTTGGGCCGCACAGATACGCAGTATTTT. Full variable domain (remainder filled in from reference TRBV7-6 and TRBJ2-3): GAGVSQSPRYKVTKRGQDVALRCDPISGHVSLYWYRQALGQGPEFLTYFNYEAQQDKSGLPNDRFSAERPEGSISTLTIQRTEQRDSAMYRCASSLGRTDTQYFGPGTRLTVL.